These 8 T cell receptor beta chains came from one sample sequenced in a study of cytomegalovirus exposure and HLA in healthy donors. Use of 60 Vbeta and 13 Jbeta primers characterized the PCR. The method was immunoSEQ multiplex PCR; TCRdb's version includes in-frame clones alone and lacks a portion of them. The data hold fewer than 200,000 clones, with roughly 73% observed a single time. Sequenced: PBMCs. The receptors come from a woman under 40 in good health and CMV-seronegative.

To note about this clone: Other DNA sequences in the same sample also yield this CDR3. The chain employs TRBV27 and TRBJ1-2; 7 bases are a match to TRBD1. The germline V gene encodes CDR1 MNHEY and CDR2 SMNVEV (reference sequence). This CDR3 is built from 16 residues. V trimming: 4 bases; J trimming: 0 bases; junction bases outside the gene matches: 8. CDR3 coding DNA: TGTGCCAGCAGTTCGACAGGGTTGGGAACTAACTATGGCTACACCTTC. Protein product: CASSSTGLGTNYGYTF.

The V gene is TRBV4-1, the J gene TRBJ2-7; TRBD1 matches 9 bases. The CDR3 has 16 residues. With V trimmed by 5 bases and J by 5 bases, 13 bases remained unmatched. CDR1 MGHRA and CDR2 YSYEKL come from the germline V gene. CDR3 bases: TGCGCCAGCAGCTTTAAACCGGGACAGGGTTTTAACGAGCAGTACTTC. Translating gives CASSFKPGQGFNEQYF.

This clone was detected only a few times. The CDR3 DNA follows: TGCGCCAGCAGCCCGGACAGGGGGCGAGGGGGTTATCAGCCCCAGCATTTT. This sequence encodes CASSPDRGRGGYQPQHF. This sequence joins TRBV4-1 and TRBJ1-5, with 11 bases aligning to TRBD1. The CDR3 spans 17 residues. Per germline, CDR1 MGHRA and CDR2 YSYEKL. The V segment lost 4 bases and the J segment 5 bases; nucleotides outside the gene matches: 10.

The chain couples TRBV6-4 to TRBJ2-1, with D possibly TRBD1 on 5 matching bases. Germline-derived CDR1 and CDR2 are MRHNA and SNTAGT. Deletions cut 3 bases from V and 4 bases from J, with 13 bases between. There are 15 residues in the CDR3. In nucleotides, the CDR3 is TGTGCCAGCAGTGATGGCAGGGCCCAATACAATGAGCAGTTCTTC. Residues: CASSDGRAQYNEQFF.

V is TRBV7-9 and J is TRBJ2-1; TRBD2 is a possible D gene (5 bases). Between the trimmed V and J ends, which lost 5 bases and 8 bases, there was a span of 19 bases. Germline-derived CDR1 and CDR2 are SEHNR and FQNEAQ (reference sequence). CDR3 length: 15 amino acids. The CDR3 nucleotides read TGTGCCAGCAGCCCCCCGTTGAGGGCCTTCGATGAGCAGTTCTTC. Amino acids: CASSPPLRAFDEQFF. The complete variable domain, with remaining parts taken from reference TRBV7-9 and TRBJ2-1, reads DTGVSQNPRHKITKRGQNVTFRCDPISEHNRLYWYRQTLGQGPEFLTYFQNEAQLEKSRLLSDRFSAERPKGSFSTLEIQRTEQGDSAMYLCASSPPLRAFDEQFFGPGTRLTVL.

This clone was detected only a few times. The chain joins TRBV18 to TRBJ2-3; D is uncertain. V was trimmed by 1 base and J by 3 bases, leaving 5 bases between them. There are 13 residues in the CDR3. The germline CDR1 and CDR2 sequences are KGHSH and LQKENI. The CDR3 DNA is TGTGCCAGCTCACCACTAGTAACAGATACGCAGTATTTT. It encodes CASSPLVTDTQYF.

The rearrangement joins TRBV6-4 to TRBJ2-7; 10 bases match TRBD2. Germline-derived CDR1 and CDR2 are MRHNA and SNTAGT. CDR3 length: 15 amino acids. J gave up 0 bases and V 6 bases, and 5 bases lay outside the gene matches. The CDR3 DNA sequence: TGTGCCAGCAGCGCACTAGCGGGGTTCTCCTACGAGCAGTACTTC. It encodes CASSALAGFSYEQYF.

The chain recombines TRBV18 with TRBJ2-3; 8 bases align to TRBD1. This CDR3 has 17 residues. CDR1 is KGHSH, CDR2 LQKENI, per germline. The junction had 7 bases not matched to a gene; V was cut back by 1 base and J by 1 base. CDR3 loop: CASSPRTGGTGTDTQYF. The CDR3 DNA sequence: TGTGCCAGCTCACCACGCACAGGGGGAACAGGCACAGATACGCAGTATTTT.